Each of the 26 T cell receptor beta chains below was sequenced from the same sample in a study of naive and memory T cell subsets. The beta constant-region primer was an equimolar mix of two oligonucleotides covering TRBC1 and TRBC2. The ligated cDNA underwent four PCR rounds using SP2 and nested alpha and beta constant-region primers. In TCRdb, the UMI-ligation and nested PCR reads were re-called with MiXCR into one record per CDR3 protein. The table lists 80,000 or so distinct CDR3 sequences, about 10% of them singletons. Sequencing input: naive CD8+ T cells from blood. These receptors all come from a human donor in good health.

This clonotype has a count of ten or more. V gene TRBV7-2 combines with J gene TRBJ1-2, with 7 positions matching TRBD1. J was trimmed by 1 base and V by 4 bases; bases with no gene match: 0. The CDR3 runs to 13 residues. Germline V gene sequence: CDR1 SGHTA, CDR2 FQGNSA. The CDR3 DNA is TGTGCCAGCAGCTGGGACAGTAACTATGGCTACACCTTC. Amino acid sequence: CASSWDSNYGYTF.

This clonotype came up many times. The chain combines TRBV20-1 with TRBJ2-3; D is possibly TRBD1 (5 bases). Per germline, CDR1 DFQATT and CDR2 SNEGSKA (reference sequence). The germline V and J ends were trimmed by 2 bases and 4 bases, with 7 bases remaining between them. The CDR3 has 12 residues. The CDR3 DNA follows: TGCAGTGCTAGATGGGGCGCAGATACGCAGTATTTT. Translating it yields CSARWGADTQYF.

This rearrangement joins TRBV28 to TRBJ1-2; D uncertain. The germline V gene has CDR1 MDHEN and CDR2 SYDVKM. With 3 bases removed from V and 8 bases from J, the gap between germline ends came to 13 bases. The CDR3 spans 13 residues. The CDR3 DNA is TGTGCCAGCAGTTTTGCCGCAGTCCGGGGCTACACCTTC. Translated, it gives CASSFAAVRGYTF.

The table lists this clonotype with a few counts. The chain recombines TRBV28 with TRBJ2-7, with D unresolved. The length of the CDR3 is 12 residues. From germline, CDR1 is MDHEN and CDR2 SYDVKM. The ends were cut back, 6 bases at V and 2 bases at J, with 8 bases in the middle. Here the CDR3 DNA reads TGTGCCAGCAGAGTCGGTACCTACGAGCAGTACTTC. Protein: CASRVGTYEQYF.

This clonotype was observed at least ten times. This chain joins TRBV19 and TRBJ1-1; D is perhaps TRBD1 (5 bases). V was cut by 7 bases and J by 5 bases, with 8 bases left in between. CDR3 length equals 11 residues. The germline CDR1 and CDR2 sequences are LNHDA and SQIVND (reference sequence). In DNA form, the CDR3 reads TGTGCCAGTAAAGGGGATACTGAAGCTTTCTTT. As protein: CASKGDTEAFF.

Ten or more counts support this clonotype. The chain combines TRBV7-9 with TRBJ2-7; D is uncertain. Germline values: CDR1 SEHNR, CDR2 FQNEAQ (reference sequence). The CDR3 sequence is 14 residues long. With 1 base removed from V and 1 base from J, the gap between germline ends came to 8 bases. DNA of the CDR3: TGTGCCAGCAGCTTAGGGGCGGAATCCTACGAGCAGTACTTC. Amino acid sequence: CASSLGAESYEQYF.

This clonotype has at least ten counts. The V call is TRBV4-1, the J call TRBJ1-1; D is undetermined. This CDR3 spans 12 amino acids. CDR1 MGHRA and CDR2 YSYEKL come from the germline V gene. V was shortened by 3 bases and J by 1 base, with 3 bases between the two germline ends. The CDR3 sequence: CASSHWNTEAFF. The CDR3 region has the DNA TGCGCCAGCAGCCACTGGAACACTGAAGCTTTCTTT.

This clonotype was counted between two and nine times. This rearrangement joins TRBV13 to TRBJ2-2, with 9 positions matching TRBD2. Trimming removed 5 bases from V and 0 bases from J; junction bases left unmatched: 10. The CDR3 is made up of 18 amino acids. Germline assignment: CDR1 PRHDT and CDR2 FYEKMQ (reference sequence). This CDR3 is CASSPPVGGRANTGELFF. The CDR3 DNA sequence: TGTGCCAGCAGCCCCCCCGTGGGCGGGAGGGCGAACACCGGGGAGCTGTTTTTT.

This clonotype was counted at least ten times. The chain combines TRBV5-6 with TRBJ1-1, with D maybe TRBD1 (6 bases). Germline V lookup: CDR1 SGHDT, CDR2 YYEEEE. The CDR3 has 15 residues. Trimming left V 0 bases short and J 1 base short, with 10 bases between. The CDR3 region is CASSLVGQENTEAFF. The CDR3 nucleotides read TGTGCCAGCAGCTTGGTGGGACAAGAGAACACTGAAGCTTTCTTT.

This clonotype has just a few counts. CDR3 protein: CASETGGSTGELFF. CDR3 coding DNA: TGCGCCAGCGAAACCGGAGGGTCCACCGGGGAGCTGTTTTTT. The rearrangement joins TRBV5-1 to TRBJ2-2; possibly TRBD2 for D (6 bases). Germline V gene data show CDR1 as SGHRS and CDR2 as YFSETQ. The germline V and J ends were trimmed by 7 bases and 4 bases, with 14 bases remaining between them. This CDR3 has 14 amino acids.

Many counts were recorded for this clonotype. The V call is TRBV7-9, the J call TRBJ2-7; 10 bases align to TRBD2. V gave up 1 base and J gave up 1 base; unmatched junction bases: 7. The CDR3 runs 17 residues. Germline CDR1 SEHNR, CDR2 FQNEAQ (reference sequence). CDR3 nucleotide sequence: TGTGCCAGCAGCTTAGGTTTCGCTAGCGGGAGTTCCTACGAGCAGTACTTC. As protein: CASSLGFASGSSYEQYF.

The chain employs TRBV13 and TRBJ2-1, with 10 bases matching TRBD2. The V gene's germline CDR1 is PRHDT and CDR2 FYEKMQ (reference sequence). The CDR3 consists of 15 residues. V trimming: 0 bases; J trimming: 8 bases; junction bases outside the gene matches: 4. The CDR3 loop is CASSLGSSGSDEQFF. CDR3 in DNA: TGTGCCAGCAGCTTAGGCTCTAGCGGGAGCGATGAGCAGTTCTTC.

The chain is built from TRBV28 and TRBJ2-7, with D tentatively TRBD2 (6 bases). Trimming left V 5 bases short and J 1 base short, with 15 bases between. Germline V CDR1 and CDR2: MDHEN, SYDVKM. CDR3 length: 15 amino acids. CDR3 coding DNA: TGTGCCAGCAGTACCCGGGACTGGGCATCCTACGAGCAGTACTTC. Translated, it gives CASSTRDWASYEQYF.

The chain is built from TRBV4-2 and TRBJ1-1; possible D gene TRBD1, 6 bases. The CDR3 spans 15 residues. CDR1 is LGHNA, CDR2 YNFKEQ, per germline. The V and J ends lost 1 base and 0 bases respectively, with 9 bases between them. CDR3 region: CASSQGRGLNTEAFF. The CDR3 DNA is TGTGCCAGCAGCCAAGGTCGGGGGCTGAACACTGAAGCTTTCTTT.

Many counts were recorded for this clonotype. The chain has TRBV7-9 and TRBJ2-3; 11 bases line up with TRBD1. The junction had 2 bases not matched to a gene; V was cut back by 3 bases and J by 3 bases. There are 15 residues in the CDR3. Germline V CDR1 and CDR2: SEHNR, FQNEAQ (reference sequence). Here the CDR3 DNA reads TGTGCCAGCAGCTTCGGGACAGGGGGTACAGATACGCAGTATTTT. Amino acid sequence: CASSFGTGGTDTQYF.

This clonotype occurred many times. The chain employs TRBV5-6 and TRBJ2-2, with 7 bases aligning to TRBD1. The V gene's germline CDR1 is SGHDT and CDR2 YYEEEE. This CDR3 has 14 amino acids. J was trimmed by 6 bases and V by 6 bases; bases with no gene match: 8. The CDR3 loop reads CASTPTGFPGELFF. The CDR3 region has the DNA TGTGCCAGCACCCCGACAGGGTTTCCCGGGGAGCTGTTTTTT.

The chain carries TRBV7-9 and TRBJ2-5; 8 bases line up with TRBD1. Trimming removed 4 bases from V and 6 bases from J; junction bases left unmatched: 10. The CDR3 is made up of 15 amino acids. The V gene's germline CDR1 is SEHNR and CDR2 FQNEAQ (reference sequence). The CDR3 protein is CASSSPMQGAQTQYF. The CDR3 nucleotides read TGTGCCAGCAGCTCACCCATGCAGGGGGCGCAGACCCAGTACTTC.

Ten or more counts support this clonotype. This chain connects TRBV20-1 to TRBJ2-7; TRBD1 might be the D (5 bases). The V gene lost 0 bases and the J gene lost 0 bases, with 12 bases spanning the gap. CDR3 length: 15 residues. Germline lookup yields CDR1 DFQATT and CDR2 SNEGSKA (reference sequence). CDR3 residues: CSARDQDTGSYEQYF. The CDR3 coding sequence is TGCAGTGCTAGAGATCAGGACACCGGCTCCTACGAGCAGTACTTC.

This clonotype turned up a few times. The gene calls are TRBV2 and TRBJ2-5; 9 positions match TRBD1. J lost 3 bases, V lost 6 bases, and 2 bases had no gene match. Germline-derived CDR1 and CDR2 are SNHLY and FYNNEI. CDR3 length: 13 residues. CDR3 residues: CASRGTGKETQYF. CDR3 bases: TGTGCCAGCAGGGGGACAGGGAAAGAGACCCAGTACTTC.

This clonotype came up many times. The chain employs TRBV29-1 and TRBJ2-1, with D possibly TRBD2 on 6 matching bases. The V end was cut by 6 bases, the J end by 4 bases, with 10 bases between. The CDR3 totals 12 residues. Germline values: CDR1 SQVTM, CDR2 ANQGSEA. CDR3 bases: TGCAGCGTCGGGGGATCTTACAATGAGCAGTTCTTC. As protein: CSVGGSYNEQFF.

This CDR3 is CASSFRPDTEAFF. CDR3 in DNA: TGTGCCAGCAGTTTCAGGCCGGACACTGAAGCTTTCTTT. The genes are TRBV28 and TRBJ1-1, with unresolved D. Germline CDR1 reads MDHEN; CDR2 reads SYDVKM. Trimming took 3 bases from V and 3 from J, leaving 8 bases between them. This CDR3 is 13 amino acids long.

In its sample, this clonotype was seen a few times. J is TRBJ1-1 and V is TRBV5-1; D unresolved. Trimming removed 6 bases from V and 3 bases from J, with 18 bases in between. Germline V gene sequence: CDR1 SGHRS, CDR2 YFSETQ. CDR3 length equals 15 residues. The CDR3 DNA follows: TGCGCCAGCACCCCAGGACCCTCCTGGGACACTGAAGCTTTCTTT. As protein: CASTPGPSWDTEAFF.

This clonotype was observed many times. The rearrangement joins TRBV20-1 to TRBJ2-3; D might be TRBD1 or TRBD2, each matching 5 bases. The CDR3 length is 16 residues. Germline V gives CDR1 DFQATT, CDR2 SNEGSKA (reference sequence). Trimming stripped 2 bases from V and 0 bases from J, with 15 bases between. CDR3 sequence reads: CSARSYGAASTDTQYF. The CDR3 DNA follows: TGCAGTGCTAGATCTTACGGGGCTGCTAGCACAGATACGCAGTATTTT.

The chain uses TRBV5-4 and TRBJ2-3; 7 bases are a match to TRBD1. CDR1 and CDR2 (germline): SGHNT, YYREEE (reference sequence). J was trimmed by 0 bases and V by 2 bases; bases with no gene match: 6. The CDR3 contains 16 residues. The CDR3 loop reads CASSFPGTDSTDTQYF. DNA of the CDR3: TGTGCCAGCAGCTTCCCCGGGACAGACAGCACAGATACGCAGTATTTT. Drawing the rest from reference TRBV5-4 and TRBJ2-3, the complete variable domain is ETGVTQSPTHLIKTRGQQVTLRCSSQSGHNTVSWYQQALGQGPQFIFQYYREEENGRGNFPPRFSGLQFPNYSSELNVNALELDDSALYLCASSFPGTDSTDTQYFGPGTRLTVL.

CDR3 in DNA: TGCGCCAGCAGCCAAGGGGCCGTTACTAGCACAGATACGCAGTATTTT. Translated: CASSQGAVTSTDTQYF. The gene calls are TRBV4-1 and TRBJ2-3, with unresolved D. The germline V gene encodes CDR1 MGHRA and CDR2 YSYEKL. The CDR3 length is 16 residues. Trimming stripped 1 base from V and 0 bases from J, with 11 bases between.

This clonotype was detected only a few times. The rearrangement joins TRBV9 to TRBJ2-2, with D unresolved. This CDR3 has 16 amino acids. V lost 0 bases and J 0 bases, leaving 9 bases between the germline ends. Germline CDR1 and CDR2: SGDLS and YYNGEE. In DNA, the CDR3 is TGTGCCAGCAGCGTAGGCGCCAATACGAACACCGGGGAGCTGTTTTTT. Amino acid sequence: CASSVGANTNTGELFF.